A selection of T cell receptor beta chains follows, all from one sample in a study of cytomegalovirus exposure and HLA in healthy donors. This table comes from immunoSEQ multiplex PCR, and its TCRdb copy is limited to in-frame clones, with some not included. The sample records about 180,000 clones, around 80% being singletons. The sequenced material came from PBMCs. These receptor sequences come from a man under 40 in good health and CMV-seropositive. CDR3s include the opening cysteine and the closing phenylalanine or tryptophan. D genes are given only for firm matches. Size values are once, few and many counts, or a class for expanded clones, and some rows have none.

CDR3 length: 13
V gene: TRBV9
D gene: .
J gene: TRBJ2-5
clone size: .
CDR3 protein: CASSVAGEETQYF
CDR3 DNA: TGTGCCAGCAGCGTAGCGGGAGAAGAGACCCAGTACTTC

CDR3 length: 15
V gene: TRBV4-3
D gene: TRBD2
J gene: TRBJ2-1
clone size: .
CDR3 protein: CASSPQTSEYNEQFF
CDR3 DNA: TGCGCCAGCAGCCCGCAGACTAGCGAATACAATGAGCAGTTCTTC

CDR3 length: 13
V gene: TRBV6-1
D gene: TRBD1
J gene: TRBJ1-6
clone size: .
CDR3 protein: CASSEDRASPLHF
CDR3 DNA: TGTGCCAGCAGTGAGGACAGGGCTTCACCCCTCCACTTT

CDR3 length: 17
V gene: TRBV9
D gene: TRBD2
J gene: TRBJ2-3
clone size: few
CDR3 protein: CASSGPLAGESTDTQYF
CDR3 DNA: TGTGCCAGCAGCGGCCCACTAGCGGGGGAGAGCACAGATACGCAGTATTTT

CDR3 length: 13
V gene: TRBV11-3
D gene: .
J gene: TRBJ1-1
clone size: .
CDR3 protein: CASSLSGNTEAFF
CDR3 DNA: TGTGCCAGCAGCTTATCAGGGAACACTGAAGCTTTCTTT

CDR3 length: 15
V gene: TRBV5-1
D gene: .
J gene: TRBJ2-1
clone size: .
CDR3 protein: CASSYLADENNEQFF
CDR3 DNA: TGCGCCAGCAGCTACCTAGCAGATGAAAACAATGAGCAGTTCTTC

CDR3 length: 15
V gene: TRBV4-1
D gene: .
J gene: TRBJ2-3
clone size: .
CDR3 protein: CASSPEVRGTDTQYF
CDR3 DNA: TGCGCCAGCAGCCCCGAAGTCAGGGGCACAGATACGCAGTATTTT

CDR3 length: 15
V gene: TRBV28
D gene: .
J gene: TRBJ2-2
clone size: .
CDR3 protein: CASSFMYRGIGELFF
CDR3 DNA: TGTGCCAGCAGTTTCATGTACCGGGGGATCGGGGAGCTGTTTTTT

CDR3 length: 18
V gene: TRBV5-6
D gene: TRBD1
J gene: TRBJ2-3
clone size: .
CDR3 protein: CASRPTGDREVGTDTQYF
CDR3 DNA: TGTGCCAGCAGACCAACAGGAGACAGGGAAGTAGGTACAGATACGCAGTATTTT

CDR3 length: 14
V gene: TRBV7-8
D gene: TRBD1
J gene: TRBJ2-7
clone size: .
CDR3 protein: CASSVRDRTYEQYF
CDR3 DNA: TGTGCCAGCAGCGTCCGGGACAGGACCTACGAGCAGTACTTC

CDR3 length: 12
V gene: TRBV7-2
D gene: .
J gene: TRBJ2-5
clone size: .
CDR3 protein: CASSFLQETQYF
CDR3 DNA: TGTGCCAGCAGCTTCTTACAAGAGACCCAGTACTTC

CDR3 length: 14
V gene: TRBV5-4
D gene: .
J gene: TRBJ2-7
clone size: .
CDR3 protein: CASSAIGGGYEQYF
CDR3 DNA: TGTGCCAGCAGCGCCATCGGGGGAGGCTACGAGCAGTACTTC

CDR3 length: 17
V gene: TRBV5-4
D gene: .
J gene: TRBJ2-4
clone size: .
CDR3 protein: CASSPLGGAIAKNIQYF
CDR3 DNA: TGTGCCAGCAGCCCCCTAGGGGGGGCTATCGCCAAAAACATTCAGTACTTC

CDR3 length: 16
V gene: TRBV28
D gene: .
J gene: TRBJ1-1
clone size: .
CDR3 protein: CASSQSPGVRNTEAFF
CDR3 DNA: TGTGCCAGCAGTCAATCTCCGGGGGTTAGGAACACTGAAGCTTTCTTT

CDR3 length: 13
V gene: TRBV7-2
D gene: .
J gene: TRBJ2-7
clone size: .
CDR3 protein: CASSPGDGGEQYF
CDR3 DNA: TGTGCCAGCAGCCCGGGGGATGGAGGGGAGCAGTACTTC

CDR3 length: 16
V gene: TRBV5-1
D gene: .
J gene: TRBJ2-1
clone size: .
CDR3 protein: CASSPPSGWGDNEQFF
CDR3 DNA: TGCGCCAGCAGCCCACCCTCCGGCTGGGGCGACAATGAGCAGTTCTTC

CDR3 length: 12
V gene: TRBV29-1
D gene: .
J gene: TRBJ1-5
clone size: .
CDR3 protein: CSAGTPNQPQHF
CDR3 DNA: TGCAGCGCTGGGACACCGAATCAGCCCCAGCATTTT

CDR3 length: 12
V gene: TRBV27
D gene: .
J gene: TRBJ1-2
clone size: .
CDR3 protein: CATRGGGTGYTF
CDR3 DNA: TGTGCCACCCGCGGGGGGGGAACTGGCTACACCTTC

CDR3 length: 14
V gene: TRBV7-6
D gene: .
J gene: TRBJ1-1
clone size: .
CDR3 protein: CASSYRGIETEAFF
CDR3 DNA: TGTGCCAGCAGCTATCGGGGGATTGAGACTGAAGCTTTCTTT

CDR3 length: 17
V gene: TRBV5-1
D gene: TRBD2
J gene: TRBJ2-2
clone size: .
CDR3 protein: CASSSYLAGGLVGELFF
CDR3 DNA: TGCGCCAGCAGCTCCTACCTAGCGGGGGGGCTAGTCGGGGAGCTGTTTTTT

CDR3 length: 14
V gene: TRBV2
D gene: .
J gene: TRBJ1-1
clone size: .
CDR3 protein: CASRMRDSNTEAFF
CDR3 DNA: TGTGCCAGCAGGATGCGGGACTCGAACACTGAAGCTTTCTTT

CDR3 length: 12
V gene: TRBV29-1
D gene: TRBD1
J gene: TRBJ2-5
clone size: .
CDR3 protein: CSAVTGLETQYF
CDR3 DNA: TGCAGCGCTGTGACAGGGCTGGAGACCCAGTACTTC

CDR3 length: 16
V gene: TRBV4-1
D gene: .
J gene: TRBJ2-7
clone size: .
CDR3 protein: CASSQDFVGRTYEQYF
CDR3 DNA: TGCGCCAGCAGCCAAGATTTCGTCGGCAGGACCTACGAGCAGTACTTC

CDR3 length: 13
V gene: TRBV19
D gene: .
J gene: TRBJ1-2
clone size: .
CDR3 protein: CASRGQRSHGYTF
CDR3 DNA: TGTGCCAGTAGAGGACAGCGCAGCCATGGCTACACCTTC

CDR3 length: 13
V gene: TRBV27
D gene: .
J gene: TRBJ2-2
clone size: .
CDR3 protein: CASLTANTGELFF
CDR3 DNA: TGTGCCAGCTTAACAGCGAACACCGGGGAGCTGTTTTTT